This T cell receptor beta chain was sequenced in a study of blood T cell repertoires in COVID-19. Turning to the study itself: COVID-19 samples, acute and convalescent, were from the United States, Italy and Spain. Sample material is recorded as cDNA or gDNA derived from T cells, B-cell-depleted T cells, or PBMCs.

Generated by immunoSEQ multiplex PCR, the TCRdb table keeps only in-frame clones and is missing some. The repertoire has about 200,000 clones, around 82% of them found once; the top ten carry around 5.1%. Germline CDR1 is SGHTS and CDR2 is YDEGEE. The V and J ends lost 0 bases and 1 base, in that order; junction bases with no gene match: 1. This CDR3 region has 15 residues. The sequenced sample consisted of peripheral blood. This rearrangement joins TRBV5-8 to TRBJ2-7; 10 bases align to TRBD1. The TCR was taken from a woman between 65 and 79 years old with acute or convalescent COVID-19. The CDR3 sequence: CASSLGDRGSYEQYF. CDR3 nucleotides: TGTGCCAGCAGCTTGGGGGACAGGGGTTCCTACGAGCAGTACTTC.